This entry describes one T cell receptor beta chain. This entry belongs to a study of sequential checkpoint blockade in melanoma. Study background: Arm A got nivolumab then ipilimumab; arm B the reverse, 1:1. Both treatment sequences were followed by maintenance nivolumab.

CDR3 length equals 13 residues. Germline V gene sequence: CDR1 SEHNR, CDR2 FQNEAQ (reference sequence). V lost 3 bases and J lost 10, with 16 bases in between. Treatment given: randomized to nivolumab then ipilimumab (arm A) or the reverse (arm B). DNA-damaging chemotherapy had not been given to any patient beforehand. Live CD3+CD8+ CD19− CD56− cells were sorted from PBMCs. Repertoires were generated with immunoSEQ multiplex PCR, while TCRdb's copy carries only in-frame clones and drops some. Of roughly 19,000 clones in the sample, 83% were seen once. The sequence was obtained from a human donor with melanoma. The material sequenced was CD8+ T cells sorted from blood (inferred from file names), taken from a patient given nivolumab and ipilimumab in sequence. The chain combines TRBV7-9 with TRBJ2-7, with D perhaps matching TRBD1 (6 bases). This chain's CDR3 is CASSLGQRTDQYF. CDR3 coding DNA: TGTGCCAGCAGCTTGGGACAAAGAACCGACCAGTACTTC.